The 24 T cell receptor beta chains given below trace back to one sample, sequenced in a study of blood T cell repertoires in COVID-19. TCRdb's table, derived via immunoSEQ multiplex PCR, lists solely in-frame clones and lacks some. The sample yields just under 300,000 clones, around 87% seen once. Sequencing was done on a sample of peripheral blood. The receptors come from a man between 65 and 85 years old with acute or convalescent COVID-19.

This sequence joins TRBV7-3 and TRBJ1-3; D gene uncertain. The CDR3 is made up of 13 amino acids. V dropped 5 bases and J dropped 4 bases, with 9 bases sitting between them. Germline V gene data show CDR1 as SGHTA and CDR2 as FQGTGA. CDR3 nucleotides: TGTGCCAGCAGCCCAGGAGGAGGAAACACCATATATTTT. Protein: CASSPGGGNTIYF.

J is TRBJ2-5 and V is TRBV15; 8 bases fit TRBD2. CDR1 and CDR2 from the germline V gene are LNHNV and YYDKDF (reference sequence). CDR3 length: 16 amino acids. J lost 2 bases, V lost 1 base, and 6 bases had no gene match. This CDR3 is CATSRGGAGVQETQYF. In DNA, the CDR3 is TGTGCCACCAGCAGAGGAGGAGCGGGGGTACAAGAGACCCAGTACTTC. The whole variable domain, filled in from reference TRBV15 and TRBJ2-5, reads DAMVIQNPRYQVTQFGKPVTLSCSQTLNHNVMYWYQQKSSQAPKLLFHYYDKDFNNEADTPDNFQSRRPNTSFCFLDIRSPGLGDTAMYLCATSRGGAGVQETQYFGPGTRLLVL.

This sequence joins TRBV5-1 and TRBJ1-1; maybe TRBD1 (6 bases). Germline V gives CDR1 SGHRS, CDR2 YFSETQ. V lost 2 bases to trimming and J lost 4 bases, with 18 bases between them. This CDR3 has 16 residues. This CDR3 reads CASSFTGIVGGTEAFF. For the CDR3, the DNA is TGCGCCAGCAGCTTTACAGGGATAGTAGGCGGCACTGAAGCTTTCTTT.

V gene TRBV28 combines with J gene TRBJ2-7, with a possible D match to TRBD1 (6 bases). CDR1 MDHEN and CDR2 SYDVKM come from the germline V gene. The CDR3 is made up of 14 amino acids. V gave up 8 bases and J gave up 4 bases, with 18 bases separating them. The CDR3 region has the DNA TGTGCCAGCCGCCCCCGCGACAGGCTATACGAGCAGTACTTC. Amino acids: CASRPRDRLYEQYF.

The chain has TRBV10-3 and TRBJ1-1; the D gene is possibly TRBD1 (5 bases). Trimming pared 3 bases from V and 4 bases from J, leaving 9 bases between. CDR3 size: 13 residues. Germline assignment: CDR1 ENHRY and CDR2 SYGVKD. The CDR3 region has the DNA TGTGCCATCAGTGAAGGGGCAAGCACTGAAGCTTTCTTT. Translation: CAISEGASTEAFF.

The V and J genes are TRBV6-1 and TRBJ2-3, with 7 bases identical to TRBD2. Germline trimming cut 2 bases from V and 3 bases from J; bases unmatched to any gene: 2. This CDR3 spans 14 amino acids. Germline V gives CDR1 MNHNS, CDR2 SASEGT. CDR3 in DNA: TGTGCCAGCAGTGAACGGGAGGCGACAGATACGCAGTATTTT. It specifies CASSEREATDTQYF.

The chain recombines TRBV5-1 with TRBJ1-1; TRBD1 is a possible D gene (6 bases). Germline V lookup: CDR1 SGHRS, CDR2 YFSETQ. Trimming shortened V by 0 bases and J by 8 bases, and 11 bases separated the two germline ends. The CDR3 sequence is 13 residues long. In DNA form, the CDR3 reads TGCGCCAGCAGCTTGGCCACAGGGTCGGAAGCTTTCTTT. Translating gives CASSLATGSEAFF.

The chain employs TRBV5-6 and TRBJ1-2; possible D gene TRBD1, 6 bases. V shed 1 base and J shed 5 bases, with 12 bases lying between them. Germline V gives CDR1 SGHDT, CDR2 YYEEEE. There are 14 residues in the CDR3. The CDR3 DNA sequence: TGTGCCAGCAGCTTGCACAGGGAATGGTATGGCTACACCTTC. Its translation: CASSLHREWYGYTF.

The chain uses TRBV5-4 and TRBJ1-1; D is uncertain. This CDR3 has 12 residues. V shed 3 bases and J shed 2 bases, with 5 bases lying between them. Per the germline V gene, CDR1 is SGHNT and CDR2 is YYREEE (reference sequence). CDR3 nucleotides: TGTGCCAGCAGCTCGGGAAACACTGAAGCTTTCTTT. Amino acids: CASSSGNTEAFF. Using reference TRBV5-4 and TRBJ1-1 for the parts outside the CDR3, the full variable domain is ETGVTQSPTHLIKTRGQQVTLRCSSQSGHNTVSWYQQALGQGPQFIFQYYREEENGRGNFPPRFSGLQFPNYSSELNVNALELDDSALYLCASSSGNTEAFFGQGTRLTVV.

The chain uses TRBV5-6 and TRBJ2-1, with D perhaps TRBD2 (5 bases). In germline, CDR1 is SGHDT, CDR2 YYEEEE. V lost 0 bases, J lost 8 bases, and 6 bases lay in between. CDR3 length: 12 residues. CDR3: CASSLAGDEQFF. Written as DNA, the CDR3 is TGTGCCAGCAGCTTGGCCGGGGATGAGCAGTTCTTC.

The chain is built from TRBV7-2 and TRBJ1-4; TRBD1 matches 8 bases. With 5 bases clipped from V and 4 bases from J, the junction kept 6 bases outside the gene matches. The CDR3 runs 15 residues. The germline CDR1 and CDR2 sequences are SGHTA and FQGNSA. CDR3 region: CASSPRTGNNEKLFF. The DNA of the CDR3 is TGTGCCAGCAGCCCTAGGACAGGGAATAATGAAAAACTGTTTTTT.

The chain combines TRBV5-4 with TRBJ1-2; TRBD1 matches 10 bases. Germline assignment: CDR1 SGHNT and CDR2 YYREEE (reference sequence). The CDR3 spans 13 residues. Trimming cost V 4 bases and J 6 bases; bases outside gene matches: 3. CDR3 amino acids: CASSPDRGDGYTF. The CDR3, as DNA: TGTGCCAGCAGCCCGGACAGGGGGGATGGCTACACCTTC.

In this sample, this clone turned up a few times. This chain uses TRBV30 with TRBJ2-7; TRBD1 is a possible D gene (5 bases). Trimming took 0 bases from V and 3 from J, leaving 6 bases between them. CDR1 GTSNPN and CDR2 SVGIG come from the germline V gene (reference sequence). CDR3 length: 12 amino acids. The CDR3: CAWSVGDYEQYF. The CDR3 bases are TGTGCCTGGAGTGTAGGGGACTACGAGCAGTACTTC.

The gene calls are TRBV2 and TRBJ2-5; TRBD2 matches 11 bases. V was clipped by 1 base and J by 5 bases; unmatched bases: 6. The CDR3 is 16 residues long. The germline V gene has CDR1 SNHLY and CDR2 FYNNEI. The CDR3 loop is CASSEGSSGGAETQYF. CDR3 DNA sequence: TGTGCCAGCAGTGAAGGAAGTAGCGGGGGGGCGGAGACCCAGTACTTC.

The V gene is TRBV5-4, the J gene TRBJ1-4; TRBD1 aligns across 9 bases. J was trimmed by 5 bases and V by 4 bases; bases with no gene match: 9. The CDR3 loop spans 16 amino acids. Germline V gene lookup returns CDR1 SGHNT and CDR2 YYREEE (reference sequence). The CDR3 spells CASSPGDRGSNEKLFF. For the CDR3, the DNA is TGTGCCAGCAGCCCTGGAGACAGGGGGAGCAATGAAAAACTGTTTTTT.

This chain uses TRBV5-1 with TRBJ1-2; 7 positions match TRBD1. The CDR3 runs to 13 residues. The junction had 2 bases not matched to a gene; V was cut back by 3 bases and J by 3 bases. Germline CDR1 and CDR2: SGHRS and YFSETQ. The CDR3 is CASSWGQHYGYTF. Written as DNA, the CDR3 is TGCGCCAGCAGCTGGGGACAGCACTATGGCTACACCTTC. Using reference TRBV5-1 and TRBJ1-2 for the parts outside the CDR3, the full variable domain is KAGVTQTPRYLIKTRGQQVTLSCSPISGHRSVSWYQQTPGQGLQFLFEYFSETQRNKGNFPGRFSGRQFSNSRSEMNVSTLELGDSALYLCASSWGQHYGYTFGSGTRLTVV.

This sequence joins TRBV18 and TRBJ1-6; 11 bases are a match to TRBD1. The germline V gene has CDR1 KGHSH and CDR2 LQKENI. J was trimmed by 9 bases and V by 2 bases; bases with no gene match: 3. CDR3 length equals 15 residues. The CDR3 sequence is CASSPGTGGSSPLHF. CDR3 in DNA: TGTGCCAGCTCACCAGGGACAGGGGGGAGTTCACCCCTCCACTTT. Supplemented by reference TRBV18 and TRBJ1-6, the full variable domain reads NAGVMQNPRHLVRRRGQEARLRCSPMKGHSHVYWYRQLPEEGLKFMVYLQKENIIDESGMPKERFSAEFPKEGPSILRIQQVVRGDSAAYFCASSPGTGGSSPLHFGNGTRLTVT.

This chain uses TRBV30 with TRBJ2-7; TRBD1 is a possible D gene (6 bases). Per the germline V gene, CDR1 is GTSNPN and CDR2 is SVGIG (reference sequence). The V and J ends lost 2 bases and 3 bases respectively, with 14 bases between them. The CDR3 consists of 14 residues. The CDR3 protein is CAWSQTGPSYEQYF. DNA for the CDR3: TGTGCCTGGAGTCAGACAGGTCCGAGCTACGAGCAGTACTTC.

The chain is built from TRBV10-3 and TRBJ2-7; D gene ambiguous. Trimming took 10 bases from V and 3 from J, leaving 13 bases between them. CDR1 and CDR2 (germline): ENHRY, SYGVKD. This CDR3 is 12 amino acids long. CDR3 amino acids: CATFDQDYEQYF. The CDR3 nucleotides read TGTGCCACCTTTGATCAGGACTACGAGCAGTACTTC.

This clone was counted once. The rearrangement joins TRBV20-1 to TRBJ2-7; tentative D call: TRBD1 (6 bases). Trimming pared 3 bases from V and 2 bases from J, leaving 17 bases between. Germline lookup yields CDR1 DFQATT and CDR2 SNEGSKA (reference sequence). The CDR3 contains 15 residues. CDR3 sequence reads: CSASGGQYQAYEQYF. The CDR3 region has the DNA TGCAGTGCTAGTGGCGGACAGTACCAAGCCTACGAGCAGTACTTC.

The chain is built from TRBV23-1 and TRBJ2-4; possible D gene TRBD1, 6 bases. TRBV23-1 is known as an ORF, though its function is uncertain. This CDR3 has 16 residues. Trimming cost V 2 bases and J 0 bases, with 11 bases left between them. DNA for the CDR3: TGCGCCAGCAGTCAAATTGACAGGAAAGCCAAAAACATTCAGTACTTC. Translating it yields CASSQIDRKAKNIQYF.

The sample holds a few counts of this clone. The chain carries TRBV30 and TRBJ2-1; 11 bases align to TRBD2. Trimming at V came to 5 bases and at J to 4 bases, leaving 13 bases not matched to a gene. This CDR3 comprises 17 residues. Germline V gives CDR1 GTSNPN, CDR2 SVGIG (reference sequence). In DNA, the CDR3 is TGTGCCTGGCTAAAAGAGGGACTAGCGGAGAAATACAATGAGCAGTTCTTC. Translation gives CAWLKEGLAEKYNEQFF. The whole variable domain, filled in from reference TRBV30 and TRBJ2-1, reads SQTIHQWPATLVQPVGSPLSLECTVEGTSNPNLYWYRQAAGRGLQLLFYSVGIGQISSEVPQNLSASRPQDRQFILSSKKLLLSDSGFYLCAWLKEGLAEKYNEQFFGPGTRLTVL.

CDR3 region: CASSLAPAGAQETQYF. DNA for the CDR3: TGCGCCAGCAGCTTGGCTCCAGCGGGAGCCCAAGAGACCCAGTACTTC. The chain combines TRBV5-1 with TRBJ2-5, with TRBD2 matching 8 bases. CDR1 SGHRS and CDR2 YFSETQ come from the germline V gene. V lost 0 bases and J lost 1; bases outside the gene matches: 5. The CDR3 is made up of 16 amino acids.

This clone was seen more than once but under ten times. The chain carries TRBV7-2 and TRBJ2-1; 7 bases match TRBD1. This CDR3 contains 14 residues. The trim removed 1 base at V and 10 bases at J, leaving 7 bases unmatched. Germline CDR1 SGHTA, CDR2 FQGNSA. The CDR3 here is CASSLGDRASEQFF. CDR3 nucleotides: TGTGCCAGCAGCTTAGGAGACAGGGCTTCGGAGCAGTTCTTC.